These 5 T cell receptor beta chains came from one sample sequenced in a study of blood T cell repertoires in COVID-19. Profiled with immunoSEQ multiplex PCR; TCRdb holds only in-frame clones, not every one. The table records 150,000 or so clones, about 80% of them present only once. The sequenced sample consisted of peripheral blood. Receptors originate from a woman of 80 years or more with acute or convalescent COVID-19.

This clone has only one observation. The chain is built from TRBV7-6 and TRBJ1-5; maybe TRBD1 (6 bases). Per germline, CDR1 SGHVS and CDR2 FNYEAQ. CDR3 length: 18 amino acids. Trimming stripped 5 bases from V and 0 bases from J, with 20 bases between. CDR3 sequence (DNA): TGTGCCAGCAGCGACTGCGGGGGGGCACGGAATAGCAATCAGCCCCAGCATTTT. Protein: CASSDCGGARNSNQPQHF.

The chain links TRBV4-3 to TRBJ1-4, with 8 nucleotides matching TRBD1. The germline V gene has CDR1 LGHNA and CDR2 YSLEER. With 4 bases clipped from V and 7 bases from J, the junction kept 17 bases outside the gene matches. The CDR3 consists of 18 residues. The CDR3 reads CASSLNPPGQGGGEKLFF. Here the CDR3 DNA reads TGCGCCAGCAGCCTTAATCCCCCCGGACAGGGAGGGGGTGAAAAACTGTTTTTT.

The chain is built from TRBV7-8 and TRBJ2-5; 8 bases fit TRBD1. Germline V lookup: CDR1 SGHVS, CDR2 FQNEAQ. The ends lost 4 bases at V and 1 base at J; junction bases unmatched: 2. The CDR3 spans 14 residues. The CDR3 DNA sequence: TGTGCCAGCAGCTCCGACAGGGGCCAAGAGACCCAGTACTTC. Translating gives CASSSDRGQETQYF.

V and J are TRBV5-5 and TRBJ2-2; 8 nucleotides agree with TRBD1. Trimming at V came to 0 bases and at J to 1 base, leaving 5 bases not matched to a gene. CDR1 is SGHKS, CDR2 YYEKEE, per germline (reference sequence). This CDR3 has 17 amino acids. The chain's CDR3 is CASSLVYRGRNTGELFF. DNA of the CDR3: TGTGCCAGCAGCTTGGTGTACAGGGGGAGGAACACCGGGGAGCTGTTTTTT.

In this sample, this clone turned up once. The J gene is TRBJ1-6, the V gene TRBV6-5; no clear D. The V gene's germline CDR1 is MNHEY and CDR2 SVGAGI. The CDR3 is 15 amino acids. V was pared by 7 bases and J by 10 bases, with 20 bases between. The CDR3 coding sequence is TGTGCCAGCACGAGGGATCTGGGTGGAGAATCACCCCTCCACTTT. It specifies CASTRDLGGESPLHF.